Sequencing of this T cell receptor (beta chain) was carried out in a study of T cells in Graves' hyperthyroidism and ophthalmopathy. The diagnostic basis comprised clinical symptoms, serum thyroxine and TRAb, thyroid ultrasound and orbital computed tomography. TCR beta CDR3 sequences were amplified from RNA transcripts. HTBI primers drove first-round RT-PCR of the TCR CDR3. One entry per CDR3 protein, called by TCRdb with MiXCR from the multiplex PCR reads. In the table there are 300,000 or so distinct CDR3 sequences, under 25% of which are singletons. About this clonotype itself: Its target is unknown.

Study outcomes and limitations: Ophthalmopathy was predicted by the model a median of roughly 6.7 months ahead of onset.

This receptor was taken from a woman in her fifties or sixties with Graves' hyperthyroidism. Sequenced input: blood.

The CDR3 DNA reads as TGTGCCTGGAGAAGGTCGCTCACTGAAGCTTTCTTT. It specifies CAWRRSLTEAFF. The chain carries TRBV30 and TRBJ1-1; D is unclear. The V end lost 3 bases, the J end lost 4 bases, and 9 bases lay between the germline ends. The germline V gene has CDR1 GTSNPN and CDR2 SVGIG (reference sequence). The CDR3 is 12 residues long.